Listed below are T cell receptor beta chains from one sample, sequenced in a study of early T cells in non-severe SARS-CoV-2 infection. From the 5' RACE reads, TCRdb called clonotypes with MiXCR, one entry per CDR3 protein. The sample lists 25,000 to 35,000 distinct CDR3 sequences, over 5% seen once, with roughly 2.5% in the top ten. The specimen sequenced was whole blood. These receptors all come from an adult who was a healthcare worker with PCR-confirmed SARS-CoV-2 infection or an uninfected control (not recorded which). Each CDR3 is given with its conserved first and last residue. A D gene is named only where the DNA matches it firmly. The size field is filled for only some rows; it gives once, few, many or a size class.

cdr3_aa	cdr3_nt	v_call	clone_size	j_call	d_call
CASSQRGEAFF	TGTGCCAGCAGCCAAAGAGGAGAAGCTTTCTTT	TRBV3-1	NA	TRBJ1-1	NA
CSARGGREQYF	TGCAGTGCTAGAGGTGGGAGAGAGCAGTACTTC	TRBV20-1	many	TRBJ2-7	NA
CASSLDGARKNIQYF	TGTGCCAGCAGCTTAGACGGGGCCCGGAAAAACATTCAGTACTTC	TRBV7-8	many	TRBJ2-4	NA
CASSARGAGGTDTQYF	TGCGCCAGCAGCGCCCGAGGAGCGGGGGGCACAGATACGCAGTATTTT	TRBV5-1	few	TRBJ2-3	TRBD2
CASRPIPGQGDTGELFF	TGCGCCAGCAGACCAATCCCGGGACAGGGCGACACCGGGGAGCTGTTTTTT	TRBV5-1	many	TRBJ2-2	TRBD1
CASSKTSGRAVETQYF	TGTGCCAGCAGCAAAACTAGCGGGAGGGCCGTCGAGACCCAGTACTTC	TRBV7-9	few	TRBJ2-5	TRBD2
CSARGQGAHNEQFF	TGCAGTGCTAGGGGGCAGGGGGCGCACAATGAGCAGTTCTTC	TRBV20-1	many	TRBJ2-1	TRBD1
CASSPPGGYNQPQHF	TGTGCCAGCAGTCCCCCAGGAGGATACAATCAGCCCCAGCATTTT	TRBV28	many	TRBJ1-5	NA
CASGFSGRSYNEQFF	TGTGCCAGTGGGTTTAGCGGGAGGTCCTACAATGAGCAGTTCTTC	TRBV9	medium-sized	TRBJ2-1	TRBD2
CSATSGGNTDTQYF	TGCAGTGCTACTAGCGGGGGGAACACAGATACGCAGTATTTT	TRBV20-1	many	TRBJ2-3	TRBD2
CASSFDRASAEAFF	TGTGCCAGCAGCTTTGACAGGGCTAGCGCTGAAGCTTTCTTT	TRBV7-8	NA	TRBJ1-1	TRBD1
CASSASGVYNEQFF	TGTGCCAGCAGTGCCAGCGGAGTCTACAATGAGCAGTTCTTC	TRBV2	few	TRBJ2-1	NA
CASSLPSGTGGGYEQFF	TGTGCCAGCAGCCTCCCCTCCGGGACAGGGGGCGGGTATGAGCAGTTCTTC	TRBV7-6	many	TRBJ2-1	TRBD1
CSVAAGRLGAFF	TGCAGCGTTGCGGCAGGGCGTCTCGGAGCTTTCTTT	TRBV29-1	few	TRBJ1-1	NA
CASSPGGTGVYAQPQHF	TGTGCCAGCAGCCCCGGTGGGACAGGGGTTTATGCTCAGCCCCAGCATTTT	TRBV7-9	many	TRBJ1-5	TRBD1
CASSFGDRDEETQYF	TGTGCCAGCAGCTTCGGGGACAGGGATGAAGAGACCCAGTACTTC	TRBV7-9	many	TRBJ2-5	TRBD1
CASDNEQFF	TGTGCCTCCGACAATGAGCAGTTCTTC	TRBV30	NA	TRBJ2-1	NA
CISVPEAPTVPGELFF	NA	TRBV7-5	many	TRBJ2-2	NA
CASGNGGSSLNEQFF	TGTGCCAGCGGTAACGGGGGTTCCTCCTTGAATGAGCAGTTCTTC	TRBV6-6	few	TRBJ2-1	NA
CASSQGRNTEAFF	TGTGCCAGCAGTCAGGGCCGGAACACTGAAGCTTTCTTT	TRBV12-3/TRBV12-4	many	TRBJ1-1	NA
CASRPGLRNEKLFF	TGTGCCAGCAGGCCGGGACTCCGGAATGAAAAACTGTTTTTT	TRBV12-3/TRBV12-4	NA	TRBJ1-4	NA
CASSLTSGGNNEQFF	TGTGCCAGCAGTTTAACTAGCGGGGGGAACAATGAGCAGTTCTTC	TRBV27	NA	TRBJ2-1	TRBD2
CASSGDRGHTQYF	TGTGCCAGCAGCGGGGACAGGGGGCATACGCAGTATTTT	TRBV9	few	TRBJ2-3	TRBD1
CASSPPKEETQYF	TGTGCCAGCAGCCCCCCAAAAGAAGAGACCCAGTACTTC	TRBV7-8	many	TRBJ2-5	NA
CSARALFGRTGELFF	TGCAGTGCTAGAGCCCTATTTGGGCGGACCGGGGAGCTGTTTTTT	TRBV20-1	many	TRBJ2-2	NA
CSATILETSGYEQYF	TGCAGTGCTACAATCTTGGAGACTAGCGGATACGAGCAGTACTTC	TRBV20-1	few	TRBJ2-7	TRBD2
CASSQDLVTASTIYF	TGTGCCAGCAGCCAAGATCTGGTAACCGCGTCCACCATATATTTT	TRBV3-1	many	TRBJ1-3	NA
CAWSTGGTEAFF	TGTGCCTGGAGTACAGGGGGCACTGAAGCTTTCTTT	TRBV30	NA	TRBJ1-1	TRBD1
CASRTLAGDTIQYF	TGTGCCAGCAGGACACTAGCAGGGGATACGATTCAGTACTTC	TRBV12-3/TRBV12-4	many	TRBJ2-4	NA
CVISGSSGENTGELFF	TGTGTCATCAGTGGGAGCAGCGGGGAGAACACCGGGGAGCTGTTTTTT	TRBV10-3	NA	TRBJ2-2	TRBD2
CASSLTGANVLTF	TGTGCCAGCAGCTTAACCGGGGCCAACGTCCTGACTTTC	TRBV11-2	NA	TRBJ2-6	NA
CASSFVSGNTGELFF	TGTGCCAGCAGCTTTGTTAGCGGGAACACCGGGGAGCTGTTTTTT	TRBV11-2	many	TRBJ2-2	NA
CASSFGPSSYEQYF	TGTGCCAGCAGCTTCGGGCCGTCCTCATACGAGCAGTACTTC	TRBV5-6	many	TRBJ2-7	NA
CASSQTVLYEQYF	TGTGCCAGCAGTCAGACAGTTCTCTACGAGCAGTACTTC	TRBV12-3/TRBV12-4	NA	TRBJ2-7	NA
CASSQSNEQYF	TGTGCCAGCAGCCAATCCAACGAGCAGTACTTC	TRBV28	many	TRBJ2-7	NA
CASSLDELTGGIQYF	TGTGCCAGCAGCTTAGACGAATTGACAGGGGGCATTCAGTACTTC	TRBV11-2	many	TRBJ2-4	TRBD1
CASSGQGPTYEQYF	TGTGCCAGCAGTGGACAGGGACCGACCTACGAGCAGTACTTC	TRBV11-3	medium-sized	TRBJ2-7	TRBD1
CASSPNRADYGYTF	TGTGCCAGCTCACCGAACAGGGCCGACTATGGCTACACCTTC	TRBV18	many	TRBJ1-2	NA
CASSPGPGQGQETQYF	TGTGCCAGCAGTCCTGGGCCGGGACAGGGACAAGAGACCCAGTACTTC	TRBV7-8	NA	TRBJ2-5	TRBD1
CSAYLQGSRSYNEQFF	TGCAGTGCTTACCTACAGGGGTCCCGCTCCTACAATGAGCAGTTCTTC	TRBV20-1	many	TRBJ2-1	TRBD1
CASSLKTSIVKTQYF	TGTGCCAGCAGTTTAAAGACTAGCATCGTGAAGACCCAGTACTTC	TRBV6-1	many	TRBJ2-5	TRBD2
CASSAVAGAINEQFF	TGTGCCAGCAGTGCAGTAGCGGGAGCCATCAATGAGCAGTTCTTC	TRBV6-4	NA	TRBJ2-1	TRBD2
CASSSPQILRTQYF	TGTGCCAGCAGCTCACCCCAAATTTTGAGGACGCAGTATTTT	TRBV11-2	many	TRBJ2-3	NA
CASRSVADTQYF	TGTGCCAGCAGATCTGTGGCAGATACGCAGTATTTT	TRBV7-8	many	TRBJ2-3	NA
CASSQDPRGGGNEQFF	TGTGCCAGCAGCCAAGATCCCAGGGGCGGTGGCAATGAGCAGTTCTTC	TRBV4-2	NA	TRBJ2-1	NA
CASSPGTGLSNQPQHF	TGTGCCAGCAGCCCTGGGACAGGACTTAGCAATCAGCCCCAGCATTTT	TRBV3-1	many	TRBJ1-5	TRBD1
CSVGDPNTEAFF	TGCAGCGTCGGGGACCCGAACACTGAAGCTTTCTTT	TRBV29-1	many	TRBJ1-1	NA
CSARDVNYPYEKLFF	TGCAGTGCTAGAGATGTGAACTACCCATATGAAAAACTGTTTTTT	TRBV20-1	many	TRBJ1-4	NA
CASSAMSSYNEQFF	TGCGCCAGCAGTGCAATGAGCTCCTACAATGAGCAGTTCTTC	TRBV10-1	many	TRBJ2-1	NA